This section outlines one TCR beta chain sequence together with its context. This sample is drawn from a study of blood T cell repertoires in COVID-19. The wider study: Samples of COVID-19 (acute and convalescent) were obtained from the United States, Italy and Spain. PBMCs, B-cell-depleted T cells, or T cells provided the cDNA or gDNA that made up the material.

Original handling: Reference gene primers were amplified, and this amplification served to estimate nucleated cell counts. Using immunoSEQ multiplex PCR, the repertoire was profiled, and TCRdb retains in-frame clones only, with some absent. Clone size and the V and J calls come from that table; the DNA yielded D and trimming. The sample includes more than 95,000 clones, roughly 90% of them seen just once. The V and J ends lost 4 bases and 7 bases, in that order; junction bases with no gene match: 10. CDR3 size: 15 residues. The germline V gene has CDR1 SGHRS and CDR2 YFSETQ. The sample was peripheral blood. This chain joins TRBV5-1 and TRBJ2-1, with 8 bases that match TRBD2. This TCR was sampled from a middle-aged man with acute or convalescent COVID-19. As DNA, the CDR3 is TGCGCCAGCAGCCCAATAGCGGGGACTGGTAATGAGCAGTTCTTC. Amino acid sequence: CASSPIAGTGNEQFF. Full variable domain (missing parts from reference TRBV5-1 and TRBJ2-1): KAGVTQTPRYLIKTRGQQVTLSCSPISGHRSVSWYQQTPGQGLQFLFEYFSETQRNKGNFPGRFSGRQFSNSRSEMNVSTLELGDSALYLCASSPIAGTGNEQFFGPGTRLTVL.